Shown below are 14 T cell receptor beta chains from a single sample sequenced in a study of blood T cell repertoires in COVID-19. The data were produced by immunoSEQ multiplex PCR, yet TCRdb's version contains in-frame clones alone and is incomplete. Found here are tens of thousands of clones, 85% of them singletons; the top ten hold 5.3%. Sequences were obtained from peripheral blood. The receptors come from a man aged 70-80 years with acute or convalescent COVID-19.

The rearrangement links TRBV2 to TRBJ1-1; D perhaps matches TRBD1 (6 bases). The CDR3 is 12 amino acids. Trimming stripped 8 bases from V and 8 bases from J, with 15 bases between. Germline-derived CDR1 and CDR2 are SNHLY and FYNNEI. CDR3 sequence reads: CASHRELSEAFF. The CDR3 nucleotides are TGTGCCAGCCACAGGGAACTTTCAGAAGCTTTCTTT.

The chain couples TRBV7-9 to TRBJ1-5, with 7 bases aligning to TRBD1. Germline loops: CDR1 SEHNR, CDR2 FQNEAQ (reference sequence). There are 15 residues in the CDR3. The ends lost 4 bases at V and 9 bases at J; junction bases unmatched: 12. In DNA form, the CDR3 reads TGTGCCAGCAGCTCCAGCGACAGGGTCCGAGGGCCCCAGCATTTT. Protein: CASSSSDRVRGPQHF. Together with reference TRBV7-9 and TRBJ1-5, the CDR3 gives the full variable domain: DTGVSQNPRHKITKRGQNVTFRCDPISEHNRLYWYRQTLGQGPEFLTYFQNEAQLEKSRLLSDRFSAERPKGSFSTLEIQRTEQGDSAMYLCASSSSDRVRGPQHFGDGTRLSIL.

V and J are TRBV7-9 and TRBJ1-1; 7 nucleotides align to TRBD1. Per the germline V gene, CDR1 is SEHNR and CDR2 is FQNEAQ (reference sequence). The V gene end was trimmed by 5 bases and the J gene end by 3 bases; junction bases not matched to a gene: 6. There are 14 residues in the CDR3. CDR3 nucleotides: TGTGCCAGCAGCCTGAGACAGGGTGACACTGAAGCTTTCTTT. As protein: CASSLRQGDTEAFF.

The CDR3, as DNA: TGTGCCAGCTCACCAACGGGACAGGGGGTCCTCGAGCAGTACTTC. Translation: CASSPTGQGVLEQYF. V usage is TRBV18 and J usage is TRBJ2-7, with TRBD1 matching over 11 bases. CDR3 length: 15 residues. V dropped 2 bases and J dropped 6; count of bases not matched to a gene: 6. Germline CDR1 is KGHSH and CDR2 is LQKENI.

The CDR3 spells CASSTPGQTTGELFF. CDR3 DNA sequence: TGTGCCAGCAGCACCCCGGGACAAACTACCGGGGAGCTGTTTTTT. V is TRBV7-3 and J is TRBJ2-2; weak D call: TRBD1 (6 bases). Germline-derived CDR1 and CDR2 are SGHTA and FQGTGA. This CDR3 contains 15 residues. The V and J ends lost 5 bases and 5 bases respectively, with 15 bases between them. Based on the CDR3 plus reference TRBV7-3 and TRBJ2-2, the full variable domain is GAGVSQTPSNKVTEKGKYVELRCDPISGHTALYWYRQSLGQGPEFLIYFQGTGAADDSGLPNDRFFAVRPEGSVSTLKIQRTERGDSAVYLCASSTPGQTTGELFFGEGSRLTVL.

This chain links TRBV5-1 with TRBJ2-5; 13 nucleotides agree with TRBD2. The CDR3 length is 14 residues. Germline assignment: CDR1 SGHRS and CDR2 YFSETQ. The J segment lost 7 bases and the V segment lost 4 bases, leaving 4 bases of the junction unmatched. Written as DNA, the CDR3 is TGCGCCAGCAGCAAGGGACTAGCGGGGAGGACCCAGTACTTC. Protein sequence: CASSKGLAGRTQYF.

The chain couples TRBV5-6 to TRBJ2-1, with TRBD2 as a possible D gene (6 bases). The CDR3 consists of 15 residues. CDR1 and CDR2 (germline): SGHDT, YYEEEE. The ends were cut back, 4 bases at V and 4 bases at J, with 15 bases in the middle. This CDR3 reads CASSRRTTRYNEQFF. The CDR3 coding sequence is TGTGCCAGCAGCCGGCGGACTACACGTTACAATGAGCAGTTCTTC.

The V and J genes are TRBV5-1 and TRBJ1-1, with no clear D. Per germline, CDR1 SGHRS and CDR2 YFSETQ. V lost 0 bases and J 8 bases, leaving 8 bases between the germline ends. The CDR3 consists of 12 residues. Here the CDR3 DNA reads TGCGCCAGCAGCTTGGGGGCAGACGAAGCTTTCTTT. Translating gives CASSLGADEAFF. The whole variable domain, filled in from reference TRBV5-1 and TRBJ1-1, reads KAGVTQTPRYLIKTRGQQVTLSCSPISGHRSVSWYQQTPGQGLQFLFEYFSETQRNKGNFPGRFSGRQFSNSRSEMNVSTLELGDSALYLCASSLGADEAFFGQGTRLTVV.

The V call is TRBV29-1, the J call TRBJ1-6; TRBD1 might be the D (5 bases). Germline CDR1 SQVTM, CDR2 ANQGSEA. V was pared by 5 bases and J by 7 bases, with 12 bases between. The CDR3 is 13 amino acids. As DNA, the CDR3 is TGCAGCGTTAAGGTAGGGGTGAATTCACCCCTCCACTTT. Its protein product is CSVKVGVNSPLHF.

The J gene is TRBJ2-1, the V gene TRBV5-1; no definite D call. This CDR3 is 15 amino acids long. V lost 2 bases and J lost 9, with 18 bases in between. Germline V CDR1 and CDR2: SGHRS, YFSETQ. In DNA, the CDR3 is TGCGCCAGCAGCTTCCAGACGGCTGGTCCAGGTGAGCAGTTCTTC. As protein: CASSFQTAGPGEQFF.

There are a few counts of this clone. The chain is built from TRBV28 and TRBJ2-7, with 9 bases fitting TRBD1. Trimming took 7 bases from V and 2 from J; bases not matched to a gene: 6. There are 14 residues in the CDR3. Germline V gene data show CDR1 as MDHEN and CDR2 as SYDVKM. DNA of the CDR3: TGTGCCAGCACCGAGGGACAGGGCGCCTACGAGCAGTACTTC. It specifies CASTEGQGAYEQYF.

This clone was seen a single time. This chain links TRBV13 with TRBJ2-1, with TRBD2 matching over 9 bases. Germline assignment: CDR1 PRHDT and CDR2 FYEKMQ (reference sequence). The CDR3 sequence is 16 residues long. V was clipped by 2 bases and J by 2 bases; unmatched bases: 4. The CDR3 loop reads CASSLYSSGAYNEQFF. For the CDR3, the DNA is TGTGCCAGCAGCTTATACTCTAGCGGGGCCTACAATGAGCAGTTCTTC.

As DNA, the CDR3 is TGTGCCAGCAGCCCCGCCAGGGTCAATCAGCCCCAGCATTTT. Its protein is CASSPARVNQPQHF. The V and J genes are TRBV5-5 and TRBJ1-5, with a tentative D call TRBD1 (5 bases). The CDR3 is 14 residues long. Germline CDR1 is SGHKS and CDR2 is YYEKEE (reference sequence). Trimming shortened V by 4 bases and J by 3 bases, and 11 bases separated the two germline ends.

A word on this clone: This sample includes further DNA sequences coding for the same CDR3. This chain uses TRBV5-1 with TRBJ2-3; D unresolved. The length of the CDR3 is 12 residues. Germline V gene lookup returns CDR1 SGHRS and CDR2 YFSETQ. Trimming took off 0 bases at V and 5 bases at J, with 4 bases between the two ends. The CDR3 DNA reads TGCGCCAGCAGCTTGGCCCTAGATACGCAGTATTTT. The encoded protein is CASSLALDTQYF.